This section outlines one T cell receptor beta chain sequence together with its context. The antigen is unknown. The data stem from a study of human thymus T cells. General study results and limits: Highly overlapping thymic repertoires among unrelated individuals were reported in related research. V and J gene usage appeared biased in thymic and blood repertoires.

The method was immunoSEQ multiplex PCR; TCRdb's version includes in-frame clones alone and lacks a portion of them. The sample includes tens of thousands of clones, 90% to 98% of them seen just once. This CDR3 spans 17 amino acids. Germline values: CDR1 SGHNT, CDR2 YYREEE (reference sequence). Trimming shortened V by 2 bases and J by 2 bases, and 19 bases separated the two germline ends. Corrective cardiac surgery supplied the resected thymus tissue. Donors were healthy Finnish infants having corrective surgery for congenital heart defects. Sequencing was performed on thymus tissue. The sequence was collected from a boy under two years old with a congenital heart defect but otherwise immunologically healthy. V gene TRBV5-4 combines with J gene TRBJ1-2; no clear D. The CDR3 sequence: CASSLGSGLRSNYGYTF. The CDR3, as DNA: TGTGCCAGCAGCTTAGGCAGCGGACTCAGGAGCAACTATGGCTACACCTTC.